This TCR beta chain was identified during a study of blood T cell repertoires in COVID-19. The CDR3 is 13 residues long. The J segment lost 11 bases and the V segment lost 5 bases, leaving 10 bases of the junction unmatched. Per the germline V gene, CDR1 is SGHAT and CDR2 is FQNNGV. As processed by the authors: Amplifying reference gene primers gave estimates of nucleated cell counts. Libraries were prepared by immunoSEQ multiplex PCR; TCRdb keeps only in-frame clonotypes and omits some of them. Clone size and the V and J calls come from that table; the DNA yielded D and trimming. The sample yields about 260,000 clones, over 80% seen once.

Sequenced: peripheral blood. This TCR was recovered from a woman in her 40s who had recovered from COVID-19. The chain has TRBV11-2 and TRBJ1-1, with 8 bases that match TRBD1. Written as DNA, the CDR3 is TGTGCCAGCAGCCCGGACAGGGAAGTTGGGGCTTTCTTT. Protein product: CASSPDREVGAFF. The entire variable domain, with the rest obtained from reference TRBV11-2 and TRBJ1-1, is as follows: EAGVAQSPRYKIIEKRQSVAFWCNPISGHATLYWYQQILGQGPKLLIQFQNNGVVDDSQLPKDRFSAERLKGVDSTLKIQPAKLEDSAVYLCASSPDREVGAFFGQGTRLTVV.